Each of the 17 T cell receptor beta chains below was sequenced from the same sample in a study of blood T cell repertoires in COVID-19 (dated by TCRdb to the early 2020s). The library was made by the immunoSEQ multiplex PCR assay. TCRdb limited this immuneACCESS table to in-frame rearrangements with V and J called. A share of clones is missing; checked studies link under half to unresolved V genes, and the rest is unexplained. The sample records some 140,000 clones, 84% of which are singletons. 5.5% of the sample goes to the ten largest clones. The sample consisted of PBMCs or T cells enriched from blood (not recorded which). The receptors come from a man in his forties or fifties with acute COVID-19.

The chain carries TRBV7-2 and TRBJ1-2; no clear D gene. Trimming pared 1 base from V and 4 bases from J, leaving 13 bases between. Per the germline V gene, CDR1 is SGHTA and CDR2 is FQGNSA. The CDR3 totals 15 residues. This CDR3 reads CASSLGTGRSYGYTF. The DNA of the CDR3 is TGTGCCAGCAGCTTAGGAACGGGAAGGAGCTATGGCTACACCTTC.

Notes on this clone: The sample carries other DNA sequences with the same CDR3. CDR3 residues: CASSIGGTLTDTQYF. Written as DNA, the CDR3 is TGTGCCAGTAGTATCGGGGGAACGCTCACAGATACGCAGTATTTT. The rearrangement joins TRBV19 to TRBJ2-3, with TRBD2 as a possible D gene (6 bases). Germline CDR1 reads LNHDA; CDR2 reads SQIVND (reference sequence). CDR3 size: 15 residues. The V gene lost 3 bases and the J gene lost 2 bases, with 12 bases spanning the gap.

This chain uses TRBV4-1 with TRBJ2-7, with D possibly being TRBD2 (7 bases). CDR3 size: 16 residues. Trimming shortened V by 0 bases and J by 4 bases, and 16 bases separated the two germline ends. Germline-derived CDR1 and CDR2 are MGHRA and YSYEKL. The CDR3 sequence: CASSQDPLGGGYEQYF. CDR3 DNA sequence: TGCGCCAGCAGCCAAGATCCCCTAGGGGGGGGTTACGAGCAGTACTTC.

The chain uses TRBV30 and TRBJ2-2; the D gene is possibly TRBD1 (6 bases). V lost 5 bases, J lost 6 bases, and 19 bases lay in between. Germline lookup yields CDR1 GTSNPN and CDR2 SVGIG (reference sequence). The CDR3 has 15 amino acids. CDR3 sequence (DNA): TGTGCCTGGGCCCGCGGACAGTTCCACGCCGGGGAGCTGTTTTTT. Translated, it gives CAWARGQFHAGELFF. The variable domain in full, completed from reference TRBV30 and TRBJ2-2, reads SQTIHQWPATLVQPVGSPLSLECTVEGTSNPNLYWYRQAAGRGLQLLFYSVGIGQISSEVPQNLSASRPQDRQFILSSKKLLLSDSGFYLCAWARGQFHAGELFFGEGSRLTVL.

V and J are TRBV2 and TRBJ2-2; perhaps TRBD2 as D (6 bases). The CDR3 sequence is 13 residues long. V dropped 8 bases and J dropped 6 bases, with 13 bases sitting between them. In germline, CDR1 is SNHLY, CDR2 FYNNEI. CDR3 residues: CASLRDSPGELFF. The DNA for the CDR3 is TGTGCCAGCCTCCGGGACTCCCCCGGGGAGCTGTTTTTT.

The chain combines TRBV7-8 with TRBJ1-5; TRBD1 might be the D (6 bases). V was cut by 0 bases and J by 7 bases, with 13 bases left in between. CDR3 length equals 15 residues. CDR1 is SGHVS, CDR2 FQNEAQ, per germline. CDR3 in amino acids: CASSLARGAKQPQHF. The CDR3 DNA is TGTGCCAGCAGCTTAGCACGGGGGGCGAAGCAGCCCCAGCATTTT.

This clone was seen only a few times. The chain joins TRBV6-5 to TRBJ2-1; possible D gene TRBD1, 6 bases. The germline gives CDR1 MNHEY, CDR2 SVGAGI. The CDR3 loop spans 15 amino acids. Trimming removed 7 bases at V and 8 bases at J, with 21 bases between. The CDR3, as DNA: TGTGCCAGCAAGGTCAATTTGGTACAGGGCGATGAGCAGTTCTTC. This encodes CASKVNLVQGDEQFF.

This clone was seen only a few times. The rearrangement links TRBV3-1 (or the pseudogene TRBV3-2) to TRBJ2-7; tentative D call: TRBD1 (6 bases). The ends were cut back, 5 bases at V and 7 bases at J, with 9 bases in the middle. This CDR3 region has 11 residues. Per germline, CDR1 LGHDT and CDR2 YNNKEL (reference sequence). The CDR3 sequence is CASSTRGEQYF. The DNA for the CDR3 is TGTGCCAGCAGCACGAGGGGGGAGCAGTACTTC.

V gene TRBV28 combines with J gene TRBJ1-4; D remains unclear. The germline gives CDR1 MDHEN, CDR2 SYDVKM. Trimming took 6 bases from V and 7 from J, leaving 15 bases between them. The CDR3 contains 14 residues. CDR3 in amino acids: CASSPPGDFEKLFF. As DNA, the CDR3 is TGTGCCAGCAGCCCCCCGGGAGATTTTGAAAAACTGTTTTTT.

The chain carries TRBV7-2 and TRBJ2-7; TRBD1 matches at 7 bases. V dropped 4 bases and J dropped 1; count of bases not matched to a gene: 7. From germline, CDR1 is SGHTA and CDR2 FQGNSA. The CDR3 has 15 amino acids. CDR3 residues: CASSSTDRSSYEQYF. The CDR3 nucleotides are TGTGCCAGCAGCTCAACGGACAGGAGTTCCTACGAGCAGTACTTC.

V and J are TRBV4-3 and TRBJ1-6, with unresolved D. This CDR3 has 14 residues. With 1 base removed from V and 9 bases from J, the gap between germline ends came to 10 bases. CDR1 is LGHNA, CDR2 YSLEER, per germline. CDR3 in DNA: TGCGCCAGCAGCCAAGGGGTTCAGGTTTCACCCCTCCACTTT. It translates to CASSQGVQVSPLHF.

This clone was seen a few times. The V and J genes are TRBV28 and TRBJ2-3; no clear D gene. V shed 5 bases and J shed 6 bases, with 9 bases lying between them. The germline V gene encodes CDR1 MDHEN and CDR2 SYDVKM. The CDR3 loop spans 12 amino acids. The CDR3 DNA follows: TGTGCCAGCAGTCTCTTTTCGGATACGCAGTATTTT. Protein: CASSLFSDTQYF.

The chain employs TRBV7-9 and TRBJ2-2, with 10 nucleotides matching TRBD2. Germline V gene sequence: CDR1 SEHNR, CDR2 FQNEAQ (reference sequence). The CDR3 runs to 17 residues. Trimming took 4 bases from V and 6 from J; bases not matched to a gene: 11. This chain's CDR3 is CASSSPLAGGQPGELFF. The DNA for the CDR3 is TGTGCCAGCAGCTCTCCGTTAGCGGGAGGACAGCCCGGGGAGCTGTTTTTT.

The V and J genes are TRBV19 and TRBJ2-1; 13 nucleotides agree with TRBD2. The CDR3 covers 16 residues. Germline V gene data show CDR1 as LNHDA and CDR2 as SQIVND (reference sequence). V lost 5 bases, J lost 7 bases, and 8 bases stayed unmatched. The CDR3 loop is CASSPGTSGEGNEQFF. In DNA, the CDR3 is TGTGCCAGTAGTCCCGGGACTAGCGGGGAGGGGAATGAGCAGTTCTTC.

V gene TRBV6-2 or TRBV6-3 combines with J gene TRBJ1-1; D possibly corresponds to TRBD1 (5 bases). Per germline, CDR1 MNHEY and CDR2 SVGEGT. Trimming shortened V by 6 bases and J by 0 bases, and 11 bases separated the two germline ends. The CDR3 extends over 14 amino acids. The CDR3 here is CASSPPTVNTEAFF. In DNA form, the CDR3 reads TGTGCCAGCAGCCCCCCGACAGTGAACACTGAAGCTTTCTTT.

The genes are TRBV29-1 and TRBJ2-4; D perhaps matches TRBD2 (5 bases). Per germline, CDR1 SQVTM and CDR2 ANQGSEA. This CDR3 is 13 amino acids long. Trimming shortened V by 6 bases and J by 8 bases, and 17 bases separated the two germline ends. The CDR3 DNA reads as TGCAGCGTCCGAGCTGCAGCGGTGGACATTCAGTACTTC. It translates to CSVRAAAVDIQYF.

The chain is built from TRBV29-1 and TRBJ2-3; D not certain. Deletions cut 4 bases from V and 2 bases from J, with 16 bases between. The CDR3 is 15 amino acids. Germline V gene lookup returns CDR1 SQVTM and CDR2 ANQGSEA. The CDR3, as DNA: TGCAGCGTTGCCCCCCCAATCAGACACACAGATACGCAGTATTTT. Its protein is CSVAPPIRHTDTQYF.